This T cell receptor (beta chain) was sequenced for a study of T-cell memory formation after mild COVID-19. Study information: Largely donor-specific sequence clusters came from a couple of donors.

The junction had 7 bases not matched to a gene; V was cut back by 4 bases and J by 4 bases. The V gene's germline CDR1 is MNHNS and CDR2 SASEGT. There are 15 residues in the CDR3. In the case of this clonotype: The antigen remains unidentified.

Study results and caveats: Pre-infection memory carried some responding clones, suggesting that cross-reactive memory joined. Second-wave clones with a day 37 peak had unconfirmed SARS-CoV-2 specificity. Clones contracting day 15 to 85 were balanced CD4/CD8; later expanders leaned CD4+.

TCRdb re-derived calls from the 5' RACE reads in MiXCR, one entry per CDR3 protein. This table has 350,000 to 400,000 distinct CDR3 sequences, around 15% appearing once. This chain connects TRBV6-1 to TRBJ1-2; 9 bases match TRBD1. This receptor was identified in a man between 18 and 35 years old who had mild COVID-19 (a few samples of this study predate the infection). Cell type and time point are not known. The sequencing input was PBMCs or a T cell subset sorted from them (not recorded which). CDR3 loop: CASSVRGTGLYGYTF. Here the CDR3 DNA reads TGTGCCAGCAGTGTTCGCGGGACAGGGCTCTATGGCTACACCTTC.